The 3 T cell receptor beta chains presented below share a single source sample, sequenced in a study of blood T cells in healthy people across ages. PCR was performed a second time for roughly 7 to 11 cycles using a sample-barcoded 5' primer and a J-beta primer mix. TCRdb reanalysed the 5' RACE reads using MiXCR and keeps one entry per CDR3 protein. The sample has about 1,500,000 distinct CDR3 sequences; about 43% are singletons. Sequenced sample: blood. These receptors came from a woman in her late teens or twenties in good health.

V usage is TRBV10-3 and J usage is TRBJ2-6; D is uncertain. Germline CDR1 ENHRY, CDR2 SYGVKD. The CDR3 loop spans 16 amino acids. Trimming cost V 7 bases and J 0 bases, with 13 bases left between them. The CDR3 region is CAITWTASSGANVLTF. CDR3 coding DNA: TGTGCCATCACCTGGACGGCGAGCTCTGGGGCCAACGTCCTGACTTTC.

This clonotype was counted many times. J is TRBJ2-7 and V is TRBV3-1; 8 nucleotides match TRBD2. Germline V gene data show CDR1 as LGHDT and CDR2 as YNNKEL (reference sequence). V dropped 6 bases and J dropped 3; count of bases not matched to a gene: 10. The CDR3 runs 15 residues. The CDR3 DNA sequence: TGTGCCAGCAGTCAAAGACTAGCGTCTATCTACGAGCAGTACTTC. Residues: CASSQRLASIYEQYF.

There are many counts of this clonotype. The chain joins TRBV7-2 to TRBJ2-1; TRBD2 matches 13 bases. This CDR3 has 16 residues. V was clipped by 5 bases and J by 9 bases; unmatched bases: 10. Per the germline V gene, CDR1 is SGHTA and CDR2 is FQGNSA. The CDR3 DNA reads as TGTGCCAGCAGCATCGGGACTAGCGGGATTGTAAGTGAGCAGTTCTTC. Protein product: CASSIGTSGIVSEQFF.